This section outlines one TCR beta chain sequence together with its context. This CDR3 is 17 amino acids long. Trimming left V 4 bases short and J 0 bases short, with 15 bases between. Looked up from germline, CDR1 is MNHNS and CDR2 is SASEGT. This specimen comes from a study of siplizumab effects on memory and regulatory T cells. Assay: immunoSEQ multiplex PCR; the TCRdb copy retains only in-frame clones and omits some. This sample yields 95,000 to 130,000 clones, of which around 94% are seen a single time; around 1.7% belongs to the top ten. The sample taken for sequencing was non-Treg CD4+ T cells sorted from blood. V is TRBV6-1 and J is TRBJ1-4, with D unresolved. This TCR was recovered from a human donor in good health. DNA of the CDR3: TGTGCCAGCAGTGTGGACGTTCTAGCCGCAACTAATGAAAAACTGTTTTTT. This translates into CASSVDVLAATNEKLFF.